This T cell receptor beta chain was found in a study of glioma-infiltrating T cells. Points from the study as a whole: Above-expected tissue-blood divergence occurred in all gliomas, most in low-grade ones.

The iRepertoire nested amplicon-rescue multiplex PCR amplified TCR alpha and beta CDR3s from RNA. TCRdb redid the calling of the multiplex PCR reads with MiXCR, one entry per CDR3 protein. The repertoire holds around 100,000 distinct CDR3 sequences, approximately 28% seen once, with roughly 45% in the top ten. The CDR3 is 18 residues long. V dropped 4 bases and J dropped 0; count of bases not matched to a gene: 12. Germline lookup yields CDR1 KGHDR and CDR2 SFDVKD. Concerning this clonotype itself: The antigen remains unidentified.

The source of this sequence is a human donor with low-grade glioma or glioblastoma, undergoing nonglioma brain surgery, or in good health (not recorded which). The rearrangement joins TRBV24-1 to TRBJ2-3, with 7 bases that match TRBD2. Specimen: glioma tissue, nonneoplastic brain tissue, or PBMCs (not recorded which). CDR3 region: CATSDPKTGGMSTDTQYF. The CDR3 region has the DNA TGTGCCACCAGTGACCCTAAGACCGGGGGGATGAGCACAGATACGCAGTATTTT.